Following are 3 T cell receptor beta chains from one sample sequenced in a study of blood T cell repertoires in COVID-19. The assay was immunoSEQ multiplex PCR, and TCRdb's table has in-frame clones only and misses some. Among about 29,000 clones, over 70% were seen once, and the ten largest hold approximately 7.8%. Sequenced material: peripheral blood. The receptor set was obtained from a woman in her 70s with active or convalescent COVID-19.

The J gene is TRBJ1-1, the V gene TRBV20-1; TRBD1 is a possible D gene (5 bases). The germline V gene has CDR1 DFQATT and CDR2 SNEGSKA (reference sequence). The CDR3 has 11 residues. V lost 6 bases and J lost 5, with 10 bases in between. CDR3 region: CSAREGTEAFF. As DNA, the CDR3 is TGCAGTGCCAGGGAGGGGACTGAAGCTTTCTTT.

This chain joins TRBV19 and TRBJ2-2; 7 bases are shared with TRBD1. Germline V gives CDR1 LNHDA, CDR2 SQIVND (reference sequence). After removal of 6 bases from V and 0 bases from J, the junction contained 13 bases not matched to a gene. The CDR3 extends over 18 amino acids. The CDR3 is CASSINLRTGTNTGELFF. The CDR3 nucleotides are TGTGCCAGTAGCATAAACCTTAGGACAGGTACGAACACCGGGGAGCTGTTTTTT.

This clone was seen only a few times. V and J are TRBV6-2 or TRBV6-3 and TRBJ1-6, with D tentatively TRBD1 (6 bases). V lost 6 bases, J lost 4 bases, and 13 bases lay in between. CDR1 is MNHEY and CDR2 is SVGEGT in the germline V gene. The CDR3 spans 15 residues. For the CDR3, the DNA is TGTGCCAGCAGCTTCAGGGGTGCTTATAATTCACCCCTCCACTTT. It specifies CASSFRGAYNSPLHF.